These 11 T cell receptor beta chains were all obtained from the same sample, sequenced in a study of cytomegalovirus exposure and HLA in healthy donors. The study ran its PCR with 60 Vbeta and 13 Jbeta primers. The data were produced by immunoSEQ multiplex PCR, yet TCRdb's version contains in-frame clones alone and is incomplete. The data hold about 250,000 clones, with about nine tenths observed a single time. Sequencing input: PBMCs. The origin of the receptors is a girl between 2 and 10 years old in good health and CMV-seronegative.

The rearrangement uses TRBV18 and TRBJ2-7; unclear D gene. V gave up 3 bases and J gave up 2 bases, with 14 bases separating them. The CDR3 spans 15 residues. Germline assignment: CDR1 KGHSH and CDR2 LQKENI. CDR3 residues: CASSPFAGLPYEQYF. The CDR3 coding sequence is TGTGCCAGCTCACCTTTCGCCGGTCTCCCCTACGAGCAGTACTTC.

The V call is TRBV21-1, the J call TRBJ1-5. TRBV21-1 is marked as a pseudogene. The CDR3 consists of 15 residues. Here the CDR3 reads CASSLRVEDNQPQHF. CDR3 sequence (DNA): TGTGCCAGCAGCCTGCGTGTGGAGGACAATCAGCCCCAGCATTTT.

The J gene is TRBJ2-7, the V gene TRBV14, with 12 bases fitting TRBD2. V shed 3 bases, J shed 3 bases, and the junction held 9 bases outside the gene matches. Germline CDR1 and CDR2: SGHDN and FVKESK. The CDR3 sequence is 17 residues long. Written as DNA, the CDR3 is TGTGCCAGCAGCCAGGACAACAGACTAGCGGGAGACTACGAGCAGTACTTC. It encodes CASSQDNRLAGDYEQYF. The entire variable domain, with the rest obtained from reference TRBV14 and TRBJ2-7, is as follows: EAGVTQFPSHSVIEKGQTVTLRCDPISGHDNLYWYRRVMGKEIKFLLHFVKESKQDESGMPNNRFLAERTGGTYSTLKVQPAELEDSGVYFCASSQDNRLAGDYEQYFGPGTRLTVT.

The rearrangement links TRBV11-2 to TRBJ1-1; D remains unclear. The CDR3 is made up of 15 amino acids. V lost 1 base, J lost 8 bases, and 17 bases lay in between. Germline V gene data show CDR1 as SGHAT and CDR2 as FQNNGV. As DNA, the CDR3 is TGTGCCAGCAGCTTAGCCACATCGATTCCTGGCGAAGCTTTCTTT. Translated, it gives CASSLATSIPGEAFF.

V gene TRBV5-1 combines with J gene TRBJ2-1, with TRBD1 matching 7 bases. V lost 7 bases, J lost 7 bases, and 8 bases stayed unmatched. This CDR3 comprises 13 residues. Germline CDR1 SGHRS, CDR2 YFSETQ. The CDR3 DNA reads as TGCGCCAGCTCCCTGGGACAGTCGAATGAGCAGTTCTTC. This encodes CASSLGQSNEQFF.

The chain recombines TRBV25-1 with TRBJ2-3; 7 bases fit TRBD2. The CDR3 sequence is 15 residues long. Germline V lookup: CDR1 MGHDK, CDR2 SYGVNS. With 8 bases clipped from V and 1 base from J, the junction kept 9 bases outside the gene matches. The CDR3 here is CASVGSGARTDTQYF. The CDR3 DNA reads TGTGCCAGCGTGGGCAGCGGGGCGCGCACAGATACGCAGTATTTT. The full variable domain, rest sourced from reference TRBV25-1 and TRBJ2-3, is EADIYQTPRYLVIGTGKKITLECSQTMGHDKMYWYQQDPGMELHLIHYSYGVNSTEKGDLSSESTVSRIRTEHFPLTLESARPSHTSQYLCASVGSGARTDTQYFGPGTRLTVL.

This rearrangement joins TRBV7-2 to TRBJ1-5, with 8 bases aligning to TRBD1. The CDR3 is 15 residues long. V dropped 5 bases and J dropped 1; count of bases not matched to a gene: 4. Per the germline V gene, CDR1 is SGHTA and CDR2 is FQGNSA. The CDR3 reads CASSATGGSNQPQHF. The DNA of the CDR3 is TGTGCCAGCAGCGCCACAGGGGGAAGCAATCAGCCCCAGCATTTT.

The CDR3 loop is CAWSVLGGLANQYF. The DNA for the CDR3 is TGTGCCTGGAGTGTACTAGGAGGACTAGCGAATCAGTATTTT. This rearrangement joins TRBV30 to TRBJ2-3, with 9 bases fitting TRBD2. CDR1 is GTSNPN and CDR2 is SVGIG in the germline V gene (reference sequence). V gave up 0 bases and J gave up 12 bases; unmatched junction bases: 10. The CDR3 length is 14 residues.

CDR3 in amino acids: CASSLAIPLGGTPEKLFF. The CDR3 coding sequence is TGTGCCAGCAGCTTGGCCATTCCCCTGGGAGGCACACCGGAAAAACTGTTTTTT. The chain recombines TRBV5-5 with TRBJ1-4; D is ambiguous. V lost 0 bases to trimming and J lost 8 bases, with 23 bases between them. Germline CDR1 and CDR2: SGHKS and YYEKEE (reference sequence). This CDR3 has 18 residues.

In this sample, this clone turned up a few times. The V and J genes are TRBV7-9 and TRBJ1-5, with 9 bases aligning to TRBD1. V lost 4 bases to trimming and J lost 5 bases; unmatched junction nucleotides: 3. The CDR3 totals 14 residues. Germline CDR1 reads SEHNR; CDR2 reads FQNEAQ (reference sequence). Here the CDR3 reads CASSWDRDDQPQHF. The CDR3 DNA follows: TGTGCCAGCAGCTGGGACAGGGACGATCAGCCCCAGCATTTT.

V gene TRBV7-9 combines with J gene TRBJ2-7; no clear D. Per the germline V gene, CDR1 is SEHNR and CDR2 is FQNEAQ (reference sequence). The CDR3 length is 13 residues. Deletions cut 5 bases from V and 2 bases from J, with 10 bases between. The CDR3: CASSPTEPYEQYF. The DNA for the CDR3 is TGTGCCAGCAGCCCGACGGAGCCCTACGAGCAGTACTTC.